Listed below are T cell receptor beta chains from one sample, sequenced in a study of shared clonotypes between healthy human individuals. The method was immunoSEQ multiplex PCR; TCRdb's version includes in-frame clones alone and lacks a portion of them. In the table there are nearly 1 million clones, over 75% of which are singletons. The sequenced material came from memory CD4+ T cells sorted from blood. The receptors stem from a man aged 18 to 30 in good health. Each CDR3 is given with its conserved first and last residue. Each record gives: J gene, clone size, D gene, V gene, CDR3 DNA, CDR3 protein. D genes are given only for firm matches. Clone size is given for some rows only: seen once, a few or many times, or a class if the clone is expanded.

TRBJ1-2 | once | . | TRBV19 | TGTGCCAGTAGCGACGGGGGCGCGAACTATGGCTACACCTTC | CASSDGGANYGYTF
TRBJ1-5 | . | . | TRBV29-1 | TGCAGCGCCCGGGCCAACAATCAGCCCCAGCATTTT | CSARANNQPQHF
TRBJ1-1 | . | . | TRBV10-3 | TGTGCCACGGAAAACGAGGGGCTCTTGAACACTGAAGCTTTCTTT | CATENEGLLNTEAFF
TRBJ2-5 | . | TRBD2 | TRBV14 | TGTGCCAGCAGCCCATGGGGGGGTTTTCGTGAGACCCAGTACTTC | CASSPWGGFRETQYF
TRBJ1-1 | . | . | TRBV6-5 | TGTGCCAGCAGTTACCCGGCCAAAGTGAACACTGAAGCTTTCTTT | CASSYPAKVNTEAFF
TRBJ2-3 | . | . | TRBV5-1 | TGCGCCAGCAGCTGGACGGGGCATGCCACAGATACGCAGTATTTT | CASSWTGHATDTQYF
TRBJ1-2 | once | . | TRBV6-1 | TGTGCCAGCAGTGAAGGTTTAACATCTTCTAACTATGGCTACACCTTC | CASSEGLTSSNYGYTF
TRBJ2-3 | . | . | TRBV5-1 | TGCGCCAGCAGCACCGACGGACAGACTAGCACAGATACGCAGTATTTT | CASSTDGQTSTDTQYF
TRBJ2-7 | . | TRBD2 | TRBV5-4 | TGTGCCAGCAGCCTTAGCGGGGGAAGGGAGCAGTACTTC | CASSLSGGREQYF
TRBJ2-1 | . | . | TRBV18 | TGTGCCAGCTCATCAACGACTGGATACAATGAGCAGTTCTTC | CASSSTTGYNEQFF
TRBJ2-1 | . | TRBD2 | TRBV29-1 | TGCAGCGTTGAAGCGCCGGGTAGGACTAGAAATGAGCAGTTCTTC | CSVEAPGRTRNEQFF
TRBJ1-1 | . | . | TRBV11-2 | TGTGCCAGCAGCCTCCGCCCGGAGGGGATGAGGACTGAAGCTTTCTTT | CASSLRPEGMRTEAFF
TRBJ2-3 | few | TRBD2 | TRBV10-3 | TGTGCCATCAGTAGCGGGAGAGTGGGCACAGATACGCAGTATTTT | CAISSGRVGTDTQYF
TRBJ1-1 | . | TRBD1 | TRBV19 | TGTGCCAGTACTCGGACAGGGAACACTGAAGCTTTCTTT | CASTRTGNTEAFF
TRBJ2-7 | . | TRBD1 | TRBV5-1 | TGCGCCAGCAGCTTGGATCCCGGGACAGAAGCTAAGGGGCAGTACTTC | CASSLDPGTEAKGQYF
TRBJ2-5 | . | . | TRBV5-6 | TGTGCCAGCAGCTTGGGGACAGCAGGACAAGAGACCCAGTACTTC | CASSLGTAGQETQYF
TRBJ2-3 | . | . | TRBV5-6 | TGTGCCAGCAGCCACGGTTTGGCAGGGTCTGATACGCAGTATTTT | CASSHGLAGSDTQYF
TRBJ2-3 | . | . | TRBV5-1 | TGCGCCAGCTCCCGGGGCGACGGGACAGATACGCAGTATTTT | CASSRGDGTDTQYF
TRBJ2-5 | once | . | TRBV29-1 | TGCAGCGTCCGTAAAATGGGGGAGACCCAGTACTTC | CSVRKMGETQYF
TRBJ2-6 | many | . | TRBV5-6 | TGTGCCAGCAGCTTGGCGGGCGGCTCTGGGGCCAACGTCCTGACTTTC | CASSLAGGSGANVLTF
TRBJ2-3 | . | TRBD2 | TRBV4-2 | TGTGCCAGCAGGACGACTAGCTCAGATACGCAGTATTTT | CASRTTSSDTQYF
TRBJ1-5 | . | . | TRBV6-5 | TGTGCCAGCAGTAAAGGACAGCTAAATCAGCCCCAGCATTTT | CASSKGQLNQPQHF
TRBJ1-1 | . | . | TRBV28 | TGTGCCAGCAGTTCTGGTGGGGGTAATGCTGCGGAAGCTTTCTTT | CASSSGGGNAAEAFF
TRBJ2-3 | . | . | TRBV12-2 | TGTGCAAGTCGCTTATCTGGGTCGGGACTAGTCACCGATACGCAGTATTTT | CASRLSGSGLVTDTQYF
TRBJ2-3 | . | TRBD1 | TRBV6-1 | TGTGCCAGCACGGGCCGGGACAGGGGGGCAGATACGCAGTATTTT | CASTGRDRGADTQYF
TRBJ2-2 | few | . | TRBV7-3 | TGTGCCAGCAGCTACGGAGGTCCCGGGGAGCTGTTTTTT | CASSYGGPGELFF
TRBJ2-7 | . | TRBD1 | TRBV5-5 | TGTGCCAGCAGCCACAACTATGGGACAGGGATGGCCTACGAGCAGTACTTC | CASSHNYGTGMAYEQYF
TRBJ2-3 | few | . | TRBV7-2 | TGTGCCAGCAGCCCCTCGTTATTTTCAGATACGCAGTATTTT | CASSPSLFSDTQYF